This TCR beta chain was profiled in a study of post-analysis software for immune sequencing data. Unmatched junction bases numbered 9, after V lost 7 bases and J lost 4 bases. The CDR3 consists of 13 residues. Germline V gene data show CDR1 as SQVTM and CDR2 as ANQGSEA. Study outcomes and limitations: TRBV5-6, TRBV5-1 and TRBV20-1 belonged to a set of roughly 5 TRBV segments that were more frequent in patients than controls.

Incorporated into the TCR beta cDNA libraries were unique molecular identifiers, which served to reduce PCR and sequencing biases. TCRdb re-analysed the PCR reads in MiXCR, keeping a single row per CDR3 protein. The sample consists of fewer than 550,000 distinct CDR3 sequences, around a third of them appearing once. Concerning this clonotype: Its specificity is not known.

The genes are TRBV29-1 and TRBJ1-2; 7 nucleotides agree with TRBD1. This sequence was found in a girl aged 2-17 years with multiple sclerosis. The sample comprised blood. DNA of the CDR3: TGCAGCGGTGGACAGGCCACGGGCTATGGCTACACCTTC. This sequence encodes CSGGQATGYGYTF.